This T cell receptor (beta chain) was retrieved from a study of T cell repertoires in cytomegalovirus infection. Study-level information: Both a matching HLA type and CMV infection were indicated by public TCR beta signatures.

Unmatched junction bases numbered 8, after V lost 4 bases and J lost 2 bases. The CDR3 runs to 17 residues. Per the germline V gene, CDR1 is LNHDA and CDR2 is SQIVND (reference sequence). TCRdb recomputed calls from the reads with MiXCR, one row per CDR3 protein. The sample holds around 69,000 distinct CDR3 sequences, 25% to 30% seen once. There are a few counts of this clonotype. As yet, its antigen is unknown. This TCR was sampled from a human donor in good health (CMV status not recorded). Some clones in this sample may be carry-over from other donors' samples. J is TRBJ1-1 and V is TRBV19; 12 bases line up with TRBD1. The specimen comprised CD8+ T cells from cultured PBMCs, sampled from culture after CMV antigen stimulation. The CDR3 bases are TGTGCCAGTAGTACGTGGGACAGGGGGCCAGGAAACACTGAAGCTTTCTTT. This encodes CASSTWDRGPGNTEAFF. The complete variable domain, with remaining parts taken from reference TRBV19 and TRBJ1-1, reads DGGITQSPKYLFRKEGQNVTLSCEQNLNHDAMYWYRQDPGQGLRLIYYSQIVNDFQKGDIAEGYSVSREKKESFPLTVTSAQKNPTAFYLCASSTWDRGPGNTEAFFGQGTRLTVV.